Below are 2 T cell receptor beta chains sequenced from a single sample in a study of blood T cell repertoires in COVID-19. Some clones are missing from TCRdb's copy, which holds only in-frame ones; the method was immunoSEQ multiplex PCR. The data show roughly 63,000 clones, 74% seen once. Source material: peripheral blood. The receptors derive from an elderly woman with acute or convalescent COVID-19.

The rearrangement uses TRBV21-1 and TRBJ2-1; TRBD2 is the table's D call and was not checked against the DNA. TRBV21-1 is a pseudogene segment. The CDR3 loop spans 15 amino acids. The DNA for the CDR3 is TGTGCCAGCAGCAAAGATCCGAGCTCCTACAATGAGCAGTTCTTC. Translating it yields CASSKDPSSYNEQFF.

The chain recombines TRBV11-3 with TRBJ2-2; 11 nucleotides agree with TRBD1. The ends lost 3 bases at V and 4 bases at J; junction bases unmatched: 7. Germline V gene lookup returns CDR1 SGHNT and CDR2 YENEEA. The CDR3 sequence is 17 residues long. The CDR3: CASSLRTGGAGTGELFF. The CDR3 nucleotides are TGTGCCAGCAGCTTGCGGACAGGGGGCGCCGGCACCGGGGAGCTGTTTTTT.